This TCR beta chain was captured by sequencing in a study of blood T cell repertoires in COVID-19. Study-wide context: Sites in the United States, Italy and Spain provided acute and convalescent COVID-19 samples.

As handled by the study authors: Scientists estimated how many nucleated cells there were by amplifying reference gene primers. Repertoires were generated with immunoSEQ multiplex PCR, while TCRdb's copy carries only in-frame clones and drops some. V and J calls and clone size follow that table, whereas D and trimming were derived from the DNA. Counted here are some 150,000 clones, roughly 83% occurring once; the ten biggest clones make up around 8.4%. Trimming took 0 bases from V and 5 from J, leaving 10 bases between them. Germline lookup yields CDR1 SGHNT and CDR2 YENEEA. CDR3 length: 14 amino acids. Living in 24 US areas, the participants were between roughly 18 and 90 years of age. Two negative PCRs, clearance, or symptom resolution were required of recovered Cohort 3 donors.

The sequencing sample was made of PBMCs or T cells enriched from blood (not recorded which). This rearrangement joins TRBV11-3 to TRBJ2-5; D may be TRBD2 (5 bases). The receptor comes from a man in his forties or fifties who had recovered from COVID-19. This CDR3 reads CASSLDASSETQYF. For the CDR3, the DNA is TGTGCCAGCAGCTTAGATGCTAGCAGCGAGACCCAGTACTTC.